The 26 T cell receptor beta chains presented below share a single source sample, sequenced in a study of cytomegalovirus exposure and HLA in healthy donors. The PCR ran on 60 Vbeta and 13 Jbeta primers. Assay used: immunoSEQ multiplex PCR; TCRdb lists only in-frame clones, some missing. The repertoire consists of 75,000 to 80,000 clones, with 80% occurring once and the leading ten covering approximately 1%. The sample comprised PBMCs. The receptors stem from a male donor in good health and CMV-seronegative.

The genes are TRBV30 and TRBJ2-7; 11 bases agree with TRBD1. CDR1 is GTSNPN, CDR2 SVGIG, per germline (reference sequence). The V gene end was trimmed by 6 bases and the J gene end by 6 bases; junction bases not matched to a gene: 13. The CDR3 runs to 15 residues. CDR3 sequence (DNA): TGTGCCTGCAAAGGACAGGGGGCCGGAGGGCGCGAGCAGTACTTC. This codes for CACKGQGAGGREQYF.

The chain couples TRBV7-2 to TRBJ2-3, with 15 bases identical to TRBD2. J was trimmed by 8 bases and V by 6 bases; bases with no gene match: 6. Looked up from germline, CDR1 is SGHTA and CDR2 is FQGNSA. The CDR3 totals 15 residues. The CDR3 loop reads CASSPGTSGRITQYF. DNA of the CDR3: TGTGCCAGCAGTCCAGGGACTAGCGGGAGGATTACGCAGTATTTT.

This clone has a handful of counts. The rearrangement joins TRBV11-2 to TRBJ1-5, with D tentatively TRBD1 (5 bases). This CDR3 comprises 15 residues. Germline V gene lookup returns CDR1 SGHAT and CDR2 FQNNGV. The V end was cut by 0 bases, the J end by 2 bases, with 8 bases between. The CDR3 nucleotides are TGTGCCAGCAGCTTAGATTGGGGGGGCAATCAGCCCCAGCATTTT. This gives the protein CASSLDWGGNQPQHF. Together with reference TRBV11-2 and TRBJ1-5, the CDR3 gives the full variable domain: EAGVAQSPRYKIIEKRQSVAFWCNPISGHATLYWYQQILGQGPKLLIQFQNNGVVDDSQLPKDRFSAERLKGVDSTLKIQPAKLEDSAVYLCASSLDWGGNQPQHFGDGTRLSIL.

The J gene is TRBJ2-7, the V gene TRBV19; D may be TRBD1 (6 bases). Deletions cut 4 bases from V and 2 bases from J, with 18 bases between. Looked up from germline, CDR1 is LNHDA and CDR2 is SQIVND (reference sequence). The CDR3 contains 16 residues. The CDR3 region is CASSSSGTLITYEQYF. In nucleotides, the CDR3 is TGTGCCAGTAGTAGCTCCGGGACACTGATCACCTACGAGCAGTACTTC. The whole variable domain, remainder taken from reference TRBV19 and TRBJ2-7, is DGGITQSPKYLFRKEGQNVTLSCEQNLNHDAMYWYRQDPGQGLRLIYYSQIVNDFQKGDIAEGYSVSREKKESFPLTVTSAQKNPTAFYLCASSSSGTLITYEQYFGPGTRLTVT.

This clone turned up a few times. CDR3 region: CASSVGHGTDTQYF. The CDR3 DNA reads TGTGCCAGCAGCGTAGGACACGGCACAGATACGCAGTATTTT. The chain employs TRBV9 and TRBJ2-3; D gene ambiguous. Germline values: CDR1 SGDLS, CDR2 YYNGEE. The CDR3 is made up of 14 amino acids. V dropped 0 bases and J dropped 1 base, with 6 bases sitting between them. The full variable domain, in which reference TRBV9 and TRBJ2-3 provide the parts outside the CDR3, is DSGVTQTPKHLITATGQRVTLRCSPRSGDLSVYWYQQSLDQGLQFLIQYYNGEERAKGNILERFSAQQFPDLHSELNLSSLELGDSALYFCASSVGHGTDTQYFGPGTRLTVL.

The CDR3 bases are TGTGCCAGCAGTTTAACCGGGACTAGCGGGATTGCACGACAGTTCTTC. Encoded protein: CASSLTGTSGIARQFF. The chain is built from TRBV27 and TRBJ2-1; the match to TRBD2 covers 13 bases. CDR1 is MNHEY, CDR2 SMNVEV, per germline (reference sequence). After removal of 2 bases from V and 13 bases from J, the junction contained 11 bases not matched to a gene. The CDR3 is 16 amino acids.

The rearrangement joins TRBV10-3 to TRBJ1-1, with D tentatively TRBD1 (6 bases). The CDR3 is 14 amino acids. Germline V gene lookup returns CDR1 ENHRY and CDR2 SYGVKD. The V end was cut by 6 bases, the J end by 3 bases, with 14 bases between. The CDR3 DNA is TGTGCCATCAGGTGGGCGGGGGCGGACACTGAAGCTTTCTTT. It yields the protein CAIRWAGADTEAFF.

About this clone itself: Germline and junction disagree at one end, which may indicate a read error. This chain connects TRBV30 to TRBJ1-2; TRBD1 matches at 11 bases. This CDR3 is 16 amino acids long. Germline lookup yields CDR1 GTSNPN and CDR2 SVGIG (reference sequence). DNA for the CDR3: TGTGCCTGGAAGGGGACAGGGGGAGCCGGTGGCTATGGCTACCCCTTC. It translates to CAWKGTGGAGGYGYPF.

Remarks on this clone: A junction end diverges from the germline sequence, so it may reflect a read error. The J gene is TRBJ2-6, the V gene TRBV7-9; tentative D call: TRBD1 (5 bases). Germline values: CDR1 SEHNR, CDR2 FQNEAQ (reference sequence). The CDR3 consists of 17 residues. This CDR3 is CASTLVALMTGANVLPF. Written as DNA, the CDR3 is TGTGCCAGCACCCTTGTCGCCCTTATGACTGGGGCCAACGTCCTGCCTTTC.

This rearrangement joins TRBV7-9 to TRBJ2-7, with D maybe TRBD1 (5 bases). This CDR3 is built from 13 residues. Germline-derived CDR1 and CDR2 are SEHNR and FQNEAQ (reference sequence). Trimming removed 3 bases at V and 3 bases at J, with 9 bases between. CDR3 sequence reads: CASSLQGFYEQYF. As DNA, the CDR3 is TGTGCCAGCAGCTTGCAGGGTTTCTACGAGCAGTACTTC.

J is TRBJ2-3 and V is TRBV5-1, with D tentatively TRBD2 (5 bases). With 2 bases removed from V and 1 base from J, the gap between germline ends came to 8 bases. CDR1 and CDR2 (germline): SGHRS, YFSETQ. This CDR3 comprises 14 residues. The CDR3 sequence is CASSLEEGTDTQYF. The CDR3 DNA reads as TGCGCCAGCAGCTTAGAGGAGGGCACAGATACGCAGTATTTT.

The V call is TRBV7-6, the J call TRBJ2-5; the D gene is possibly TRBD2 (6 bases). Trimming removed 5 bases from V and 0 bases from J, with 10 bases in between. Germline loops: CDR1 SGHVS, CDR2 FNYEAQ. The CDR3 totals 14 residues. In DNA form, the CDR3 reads TGTGCCAGCAGCGCGGGGACGGACCAAGAGACCCAGTACTTC. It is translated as CASSAGTDQETQYF.

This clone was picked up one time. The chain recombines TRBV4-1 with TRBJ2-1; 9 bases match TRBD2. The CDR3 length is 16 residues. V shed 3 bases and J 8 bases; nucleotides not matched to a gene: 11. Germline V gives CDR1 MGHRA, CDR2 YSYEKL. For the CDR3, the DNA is TGCGCCAGCAGCCAGGGACTAAGCGGGGGGATCTATGAGCAGTTCTTC. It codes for CASSQGLSGGIYEQFF.

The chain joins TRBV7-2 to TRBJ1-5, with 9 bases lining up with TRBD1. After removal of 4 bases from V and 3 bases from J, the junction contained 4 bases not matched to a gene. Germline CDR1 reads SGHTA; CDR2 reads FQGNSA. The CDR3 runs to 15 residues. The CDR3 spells CASSSHRGPNQPQHF. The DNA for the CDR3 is TGTGCCAGCAGCTCCCACAGGGGGCCCAATCAGCCCCAGCATTTT.

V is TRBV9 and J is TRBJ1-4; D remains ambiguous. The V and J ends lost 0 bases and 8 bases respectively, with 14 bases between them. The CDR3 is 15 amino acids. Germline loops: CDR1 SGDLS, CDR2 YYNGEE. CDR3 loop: CASSVGRETHEKLFF. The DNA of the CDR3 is TGTGCCAGCAGCGTAGGACGGGAGACGCACGAAAAACTGTTTTTT.

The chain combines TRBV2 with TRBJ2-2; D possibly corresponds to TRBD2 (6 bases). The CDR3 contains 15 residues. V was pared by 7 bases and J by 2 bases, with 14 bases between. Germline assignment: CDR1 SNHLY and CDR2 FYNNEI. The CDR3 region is CASTEAGSNTGELFF. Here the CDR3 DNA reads TGTGCCAGCACCGAAGCCGGGAGTAACACCGGGGAGCTGTTTTTT.

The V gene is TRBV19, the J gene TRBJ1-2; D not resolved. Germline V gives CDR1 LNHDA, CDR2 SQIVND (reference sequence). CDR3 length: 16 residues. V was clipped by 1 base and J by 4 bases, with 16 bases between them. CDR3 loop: CASSIGTRGSGYGYTF. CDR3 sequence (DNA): TGTGCCAGTAGTATAGGCACTCGAGGAAGTGGCTATGGCTACACCTTC.

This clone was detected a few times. The CDR3 DNA reads TGTGCCAGCAGCCATCTGGGGGCTGGCTACAATGAGCAGTTCTTC. Its translation is CASSHLGAGYNEQFF. The chain recombines TRBV11-2 with TRBJ2-1; a weak D match, TRBD1 (6 bases). Per the germline V gene, CDR1 is SGHAT and CDR2 is FQNNGV. Trimming took 5 bases from V and 3 from J, leaving 14 bases between them. The CDR3 has 15 residues.

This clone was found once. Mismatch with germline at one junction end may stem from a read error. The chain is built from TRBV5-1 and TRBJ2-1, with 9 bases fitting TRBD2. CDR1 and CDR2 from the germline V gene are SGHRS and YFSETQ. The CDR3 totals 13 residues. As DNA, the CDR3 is TGCTCCAGCAGTAGCGGGAGCAACAATGAGCAGTTCTTC. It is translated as CSSSSGSNNEQFF.

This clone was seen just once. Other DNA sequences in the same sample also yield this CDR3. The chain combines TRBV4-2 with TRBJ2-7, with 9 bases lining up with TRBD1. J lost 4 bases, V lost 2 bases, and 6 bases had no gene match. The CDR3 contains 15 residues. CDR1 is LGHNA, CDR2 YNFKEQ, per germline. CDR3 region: CASSQQHGQGYEQYF. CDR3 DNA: TGTGCCAGCAGCCAACAGCATGGACAGGGGTACGAGCAGTACTTC.

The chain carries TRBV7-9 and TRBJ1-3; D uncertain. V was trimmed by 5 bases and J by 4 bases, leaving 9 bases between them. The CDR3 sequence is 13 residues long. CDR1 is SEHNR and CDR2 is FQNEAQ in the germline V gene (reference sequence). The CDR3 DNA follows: TGTGCCAGCAGCCAATACAGCGGAAACACCATATATTTT. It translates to CASSQYSGNTIYF.

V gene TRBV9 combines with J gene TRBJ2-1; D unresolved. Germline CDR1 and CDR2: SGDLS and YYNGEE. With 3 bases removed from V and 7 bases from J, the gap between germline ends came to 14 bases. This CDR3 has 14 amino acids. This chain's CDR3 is CASSALVNGNEQFF. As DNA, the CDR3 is TGTGCCAGCAGCGCCCTCGTGAACGGGAATGAGCAGTTCTTC.

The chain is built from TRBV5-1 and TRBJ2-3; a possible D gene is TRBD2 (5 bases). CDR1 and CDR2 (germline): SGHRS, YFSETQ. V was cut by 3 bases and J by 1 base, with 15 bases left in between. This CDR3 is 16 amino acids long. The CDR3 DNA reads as TGCGCCAGCAGCTCCCTGGTTGGGCGGGGCACAGATACGCAGTATTTT. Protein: CASSSLVGRGTDTQYF.

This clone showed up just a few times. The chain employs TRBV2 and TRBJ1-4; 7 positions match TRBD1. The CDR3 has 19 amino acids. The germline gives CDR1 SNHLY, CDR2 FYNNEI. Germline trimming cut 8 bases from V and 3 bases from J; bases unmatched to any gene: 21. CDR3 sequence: CASGVSWTGLLGPNEKLFF. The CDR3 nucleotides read TGTGCCAGCGGAGTCTCGTGGACAGGATTACTTGGACCTAATGAAAAACTGTTTTTT. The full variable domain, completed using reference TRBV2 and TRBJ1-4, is EPEVTQTPSHQVTQMGQEVILRCVPISNHLYFYWYRQILGQKVEFLVSFYNNEISEKSEIFDDQFSVERPDGSNFTLKIRSTKLEDSAMYFCASGVSWTGLLGPNEKLFFGSGTQLSVL.

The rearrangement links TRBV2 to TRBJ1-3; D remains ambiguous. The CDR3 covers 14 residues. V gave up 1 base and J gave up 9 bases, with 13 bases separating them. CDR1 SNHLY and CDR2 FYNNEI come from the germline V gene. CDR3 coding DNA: TGTGCCAGCAGTGAAGGGGAGATGGTCTTCACCATATATTTT. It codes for CASSEGEMVFTIYF.

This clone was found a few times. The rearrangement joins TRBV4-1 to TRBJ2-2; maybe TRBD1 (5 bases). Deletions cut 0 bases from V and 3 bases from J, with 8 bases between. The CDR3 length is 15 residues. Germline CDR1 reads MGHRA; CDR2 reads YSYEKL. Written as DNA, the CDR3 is TGCGCCAGCAGCCAAGATGACAGATACACCGGGGAGCTGTTTTTT. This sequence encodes CASSQDDRYTGELFF.